Listed below are T cell receptor beta chains from one sample, sequenced in a study of T cell repertoires in cytomegalovirus infection. TCRdb reanalysed the reads using MiXCR and keeps one entry per CDR3 protein. The sample carries approximately 150,000 distinct CDR3 sequences, 15% to 20% recorded once. The sequenced material came from CD8+ T cells from PBMCs. The receptor set was obtained from a human donor in good health (CMV status not recorded). Some clones in this sample may be carry-over from other donors' samples. CDR3s include the opening cysteine and the closing phenylalanine or tryptophan. A D gene is named only where the DNA matches it firmly. Rows give clone size only sometimes, using once, few, many, or a class for an expanded clone.

clone_size: NA; d_call: TRBD1; v_call: TRBV7-9; j_call: TRBJ2-7; cdr3_nt: TGTGCCAGCAGTACGGGACAGCTTTTGGTGGGGCAGTACTTC; cdr3_aa: CASSTGQLLVGQYF
clone_size: few; d_call: TRBD1; v_call: TRBV20-1; j_call: TRBJ2-7; cdr3_nt: TGCAGTGCGGGACAGGGTCTCCACGAGCAGTACTTC; cdr3_aa: CSAGQGLHEQYF
clone_size: once; d_call: TRBD1; v_call: TRBV9; j_call: TRBJ2-7; cdr3_nt: TGTGCCAGCAGCGTAGGAGACAGGGTCCACGAGCAGTACTTC; cdr3_aa: CASSVGDRVHEQYF
clone_size: NA; d_call: NA; v_call: TRBV19; j_call: TRBJ2-1; cdr3_nt: TGTGCCAGTAGTACCGAGTACAATGAGCAGTTCTTC; cdr3_aa: CASSTEYNEQFF
clone_size: once; d_call: TRBD1; v_call: TRBV6-5; j_call: TRBJ1-2; cdr3_nt: TGTGCGGCGCAGGGGGAGAACTATGGCTACACCTTC; cdr3_aa: CAAQGENYGYTF
clone_size: few; d_call: TRBD2; v_call: TRBV4-3; j_call: TRBJ2-7; cdr3_nt: TGCGCCAGCAGCCAAGAGCGGGGGAGCTCCTACGAGCAGTACTTC; cdr3_aa: CASSQERGSSYEQYF
clone_size: NA; d_call: NA; v_call: TRBV29-1; j_call: TRBJ1-3; cdr3_nt: TGCAGCGTTGGGAACTCTGGAAACACCATATATTTT; cdr3_aa: CSVGNSGNTIYF
clone_size: NA; d_call: NA; v_call: TRBV6-2/TRBV6-3; j_call: TRBJ2-2; cdr3_nt: TGTGCCAGCAGTTACTCTGGCGGGCCGGCGGGCACCGGGGAGCTGTTTTTT; cdr3_aa: CASSYSGGPAGTGELFF
clone_size: many; d_call: NA; v_call: TRBV12-3/TRBV12-4; j_call: TRBJ1-2; cdr3_nt: TGTGCCAGCAGTTTAGAGCCCAGGGATCGGTCTGGCTACACCTTC; cdr3_aa: CASSLEPRDRSGYTF
clone_size: NA; d_call: NA; v_call: TRBV28; j_call: TRBJ1-5; cdr3_nt: TGTGCCAGCAGTTTACCCGCGGAGGTTCGGTGGGGTCAGCCCCAGCATTTT; cdr3_aa: CASSLPAEVRWGQPQHF
clone_size: NA; d_call: NA; v_call: TRBV28; j_call: TRBJ2-7; cdr3_nt: TGTGCCAGCAGTTTACTCTCTGGGGACTACGAGCAGTACTTC; cdr3_aa: CASSLLSGDYEQYF
clone_size: few; d_call: NA; v_call: TRBV11-3; j_call: TRBJ2-1; cdr3_nt: TGTGCCAGCAGCTTAGAGGGTGGGGTATACAATGAGCAGTTCTTC; cdr3_aa: CASSLEGGVYNEQFF
clone_size: NA; d_call: NA; v_call: TRBV6-2/TRBV6-3; j_call: TRBJ1-2; cdr3_nt: TGTGCCAGCCGTTACGGAAGAGGCTACACCTTC; cdr3_aa: CASRYGRGYTF
clone_size: NA; d_call: NA; v_call: TRBV6-2/TRBV6-3; j_call: TRBJ1-2; cdr3_nt: TGTGCCAGCAGTTTCGGACTGGGGCACAAGGACTATGGCTACACCTTC; cdr3_aa: CASSFGLGHKDYGYTF
clone_size: NA; d_call: NA; v_call: TRBV20-1; j_call: TRBJ1-2; cdr3_nt: TGCAGTGCTAGAGAGGGGGGAGAAAACTATGGCTACACCTTC; cdr3_aa: CSAREGGENYGYTF
clone_size: many; d_call: NA; v_call: TRBV29-1; j_call: TRBJ1-4; cdr3_nt: TGCAGCGTTGGGAGGGCGGGTGAAAAACTGTTTTTT; cdr3_aa: CSVGRAGEKLFF
clone_size: NA; d_call: NA; v_call: TRBV12-3/TRBV12-4; j_call: TRBJ1-2; cdr3_nt: TGTGCCAGCTCCGGGACCCCTCCTCTTCGTAGCTATGGCTACACCTTC; cdr3_aa: CASSGTPPLRSYGYTF
clone_size: NA; d_call: TRBD2; v_call: TRBV30; j_call: TRBJ2-1; cdr3_nt: TGTGCCTGGAGTAAAAGCGGGAGGGCCTGGGATGAGCAGTTCTTC; cdr3_aa: CAWSKSGRAWDEQFF
clone_size: NA; d_call: TRBD2; v_call: TRBV28; j_call: TRBJ2-1; cdr3_nt: TGTGCCAGCAGGCCGACTAGCGGGAGGGGGAATGAGCAGTTCTTC; cdr3_aa: CASRPTSGRGNEQFF